The entry below describes one TCR beta chain. Its specificity is not known. The sample is drawn from a study of naive and memory T cell subsets. V lost 2 bases, J lost 4 bases, and 8 bases stayed unmatched. The CDR3 is made up of 15 amino acids. Germline-derived CDR1 and CDR2 are SQVTM and ANQGSEA. Study-wide findings and caveats: In naive cells, over 85% of TCR sequences were seen only once. From naive to CM, EM and EMRA, diversity decreased and Gini increased.

The beta constant-region primer was an equimolar mix of two oligonucleotides covering TRBC1 and TRBC2. Ligated cDNA was amplified by four rounds of PCR with nested alpha and beta constant-region primers and SP2. Each CDR3 protein is one row after TCRdb ran MiXCR on the UMI-ligation and nested PCR reads. The data contain tens of thousands of distinct CDR3 sequences, roughly 9.2% of them singletons. V and J are TRBV29-1 and TRBJ2-3; TRBD2 agrees at 8 bases. Material for sequencing was naive CD8+ T cells from blood. This receptor was identified in a human donor in good health. CDR3 in amino acids: CSVEKAGDVADTQYF. The CDR3 DNA reads as TGCAGCGTTGAAAAAGCGGGAGACGTTGCAGATACGCAGTATTTT.